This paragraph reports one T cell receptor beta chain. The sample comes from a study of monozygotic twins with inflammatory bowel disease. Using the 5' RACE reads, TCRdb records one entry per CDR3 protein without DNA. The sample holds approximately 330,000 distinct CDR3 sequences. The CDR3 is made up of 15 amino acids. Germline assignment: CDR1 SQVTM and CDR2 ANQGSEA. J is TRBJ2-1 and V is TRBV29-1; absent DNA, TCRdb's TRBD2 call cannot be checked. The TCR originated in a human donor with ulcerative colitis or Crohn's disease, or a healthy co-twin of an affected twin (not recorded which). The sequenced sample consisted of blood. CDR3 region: CSVVKILAFYNEQFF.